Many counts were recorded for the clone carrying this T cell receptor (beta chain). TCRdb passed the RACE reads through MiXCR, listing each CDR3 protein once. In the table there are some 380,000 distinct CDR3 sequences, roughly 5% of which are singletons. Sample time point: patch test 1, 2 weeks after DPC sensitization. The sample's treatment: therapeutic diphenylcyclopropenone sensitization with weekly scalp DPC. Blood was collected ahead of every patch test applied. Suited to DPC and affected by alopecia, the donors ranged from 18 to 70 years old. This sample stems from a study of human T cells and chemical hapten exposure. CDR1 is KGHSH and CDR2 is LQKENI in the germline V gene. Trimming removed 1 base from V and 7 bases from J, with 17 bases in between. The CDR3 has 15 residues.

This clonotype was sampled from a woman aged 50 to 60 with alopecia areata. Some clones in this sample may be carry-over from other donors' samples. The specimen comprised whole blood, sampled in connection with sensitization to the hapten diphenylcyclopropenone (DPC). The chain links TRBV18 to TRBJ2-7, with unresolved D. The CDR3 protein is CASSPRTGPTREQYF. In nucleotides, the CDR3 is TGTGCCAGCTCACCACGGACCGGGCCTACTCGGGAGCAGTACTTC.